The 6 T cell receptor beta chains given below trace back to one sample, sequenced in a study of cytomegalovirus exposure and HLA in healthy donors. PCR used 60 Vbeta primers and 13 Jbeta primers. Produced via immunoSEQ multiplex PCR; TCRdb's table is partial and in-frame only. Of under 250,000 clones in the sample, about four fifths were seen once. The sequenced material came from PBMCs. These receptors all come from a woman between 50 and 59 years old in good health and CMV-seropositive.

CDR3 residues: CASSQVRTDSYEQYF. The CDR3, as DNA: TGCGCCAGCAGCCAAGTCCGGACAGATTCCTACGAGCAGTACTTC. V gene TRBV4-3 combines with J gene TRBJ2-7; maybe TRBD1 (6 bases). CDR3 length equals 15 residues. The germline gives CDR1 LGHNA, CDR2 YSLEER. Between the trimmed V and J ends, which lost 1 base and 1 base, there was a span of 11 bases.

The CDR3 protein is CASSRSQRGGYEQYF. DNA of the CDR3: TGTGCCAGTAGCAGGAGCCAGCGGGGGGGGTACGAGCAGTACTTC. This chain links TRBV19 with TRBJ2-7; TRBD2 agrees at 10 bases. J gave up 4 bases and V 6 bases, and 9 bases lay outside the gene matches. In germline, CDR1 is LNHDA, CDR2 SQIVND (reference sequence). The CDR3 is 15 residues long. Based on the CDR3 plus reference TRBV19 and TRBJ2-7, the full variable domain is DGGITQSPKYLFRKEGQNVTLSCEQNLNHDAMYWYRQDPGQGLRLIYYSQIVNDFQKGDIAEGYSVSREKKESFPLTVTSAQKNPTAFYLCASSRSQRGGYEQYFGPGTRLTVT.

This clone has only a few counts. The chain couples TRBV6-1 to TRBJ1-3; no firm D call. There are 12 residues in the CDR3. V dropped 6 bases and J dropped 4 bases, with 7 bases sitting between them. Germline values: CDR1 MNHNS, CDR2 SASEGT. The CDR3 spells CASSRRGNTIYF. Here the CDR3 DNA reads TGTGCCAGCAGCAGAAGAGGAAACACCATATATTTT.

The sample holds one count of this clone. This chain uses TRBV30 with TRBJ1-6, with D tentatively TRBD1 (5 bases). The CDR3 runs 14 residues. Germline-derived CDR1 and CDR2 are GTSNPN and SVGIG (reference sequence). V lost 0 bases and J lost 7, with 10 bases in between. CDR3 amino acids: CAWSVRDPNSPLHF. The CDR3 DNA reads TGTGCCTGGAGTGTGCGGGACCCGAATTCACCCCTCCACTTT.

This clone was picked up a small number of times. The V gene is TRBV4-1, the J gene TRBJ1-5; D is unresolved. The CDR3 is 14 amino acids. Between the trimmed V and J ends, which lost 1 base and 0 bases, there was a span of 4 bases. Germline assignment: CDR1 MGHRA and CDR2 YSYEKL. The DNA of the CDR3 is TGCGCCAGCAGCCAAGGACATAGCAATCAGCCCCAGCATTTT. Amino acids: CASSQGHSNQPQHF.

This clone was found once. The chain links TRBV14 to TRBJ1-2; a possible D gene is TRBD1 (5 bases). The V gene's germline CDR1 is SGHDN and CDR2 FVKESK. This CDR3 has 16 residues. V dropped 3 bases and J dropped 0 bases, with 14 bases sitting between them. The CDR3 DNA reads as TGTGCCAGCAGCCACCGGGGGAGGCAAGCTAACTATGGCTACACCTTC. As protein: CASSHRGRQANYGYTF.